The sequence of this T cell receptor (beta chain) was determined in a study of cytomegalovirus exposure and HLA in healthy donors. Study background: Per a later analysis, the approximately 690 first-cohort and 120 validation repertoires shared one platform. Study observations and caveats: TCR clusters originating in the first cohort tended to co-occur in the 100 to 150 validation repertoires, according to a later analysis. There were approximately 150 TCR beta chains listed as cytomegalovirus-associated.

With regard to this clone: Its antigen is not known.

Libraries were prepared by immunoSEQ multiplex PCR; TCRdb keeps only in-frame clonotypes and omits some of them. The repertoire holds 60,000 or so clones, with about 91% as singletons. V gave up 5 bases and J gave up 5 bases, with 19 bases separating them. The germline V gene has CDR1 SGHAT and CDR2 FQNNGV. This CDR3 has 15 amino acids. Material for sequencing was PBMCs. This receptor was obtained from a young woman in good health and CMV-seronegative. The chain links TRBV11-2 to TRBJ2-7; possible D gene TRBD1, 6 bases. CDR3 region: CASSPKWAGVNEQYF. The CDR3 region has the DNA TGTGCCAGCAGCCCTAAGTGGGCAGGGGTCAACGAGCAGTACTTC. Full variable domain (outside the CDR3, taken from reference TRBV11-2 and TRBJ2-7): EAGVAQSPRYKIIEKRQSVAFWCNPISGHATLYWYQQILGQGPKLLIQFQNNGVVDDSQLPKDRFSAERLKGVDSTLKIQPAKLEDSAVYLCASSPKWAGVNEQYFGPGTRLTVT.